This T cell receptor beta chain was found in a study of regulatory T cells in long-lasting Graves disease. This clonotype was recorded at least ten times. As for time point: newly diagnosed GD, antithyroid drugs for less than 3 months. With RNA extracted from PBMCs as input, the TCR library was made. Library construction for TCR beta used iRepertoire HTBI primers and Arm-PCR of CDR3 regions. TCRdb re-derived calls from the multiplex PCR reads in MiXCR, one entry per CDR3 protein. Of hundreds of thousands of distinct CDR3 sequences in the sample, roughly 15% were seen once. These data also formed part of another study, on T cells in Graves' hyperthyroidism and ophthalmopathy. That work contributes: First-round RT-PCR with HTBI primers amplified the TCR CDR3 region.

The clonotype originates from a woman aged 25 to 39 with Graves disease. Material: peripheral blood mononuclear cells (PBMCs), obtained at new diagnosis, from a patient treated with antithyroid drugs.

The CDR3 here is CASSSGLAGADTQYF. CDR3 DNA: TGTGCCAGCAGTTCCGGACTAGCGGGAGCAGATACGCAGTATTTT. The chain carries TRBV7-2 and TRBJ2-3, with 13 bases fitting TRBD2. Trimming at V came to 6 bases and at J to 4 bases, leaving 4 bases not matched to a gene. Germline lookup yields CDR1 SGHTA and CDR2 FQGNSA. The CDR3 sequence is 15 residues long.